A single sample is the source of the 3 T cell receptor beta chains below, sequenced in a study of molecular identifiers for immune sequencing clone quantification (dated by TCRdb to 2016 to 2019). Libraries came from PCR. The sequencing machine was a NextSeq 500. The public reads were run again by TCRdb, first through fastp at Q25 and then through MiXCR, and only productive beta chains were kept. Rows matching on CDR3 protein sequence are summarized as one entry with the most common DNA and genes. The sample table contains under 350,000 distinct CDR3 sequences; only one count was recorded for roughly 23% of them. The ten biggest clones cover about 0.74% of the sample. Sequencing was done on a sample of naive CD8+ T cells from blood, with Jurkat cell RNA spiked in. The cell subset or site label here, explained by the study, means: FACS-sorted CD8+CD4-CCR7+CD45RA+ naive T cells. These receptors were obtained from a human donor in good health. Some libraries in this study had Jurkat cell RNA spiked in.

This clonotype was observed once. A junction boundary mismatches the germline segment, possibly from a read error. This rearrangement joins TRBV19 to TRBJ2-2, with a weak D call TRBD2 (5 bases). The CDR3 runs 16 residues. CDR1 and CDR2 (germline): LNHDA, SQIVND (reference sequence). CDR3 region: CASSLAGQSNPGELFF. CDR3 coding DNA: TGTGCCAGTAGTCTAGCAGGCCAGTCAAACCCCGGAGAGCTGTTTTTT.

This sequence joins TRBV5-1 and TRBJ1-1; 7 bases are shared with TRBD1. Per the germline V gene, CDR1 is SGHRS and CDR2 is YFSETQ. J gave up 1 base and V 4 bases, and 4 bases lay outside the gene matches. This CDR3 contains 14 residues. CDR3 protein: CASSHGTANTEAFF. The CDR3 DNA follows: TGCGCCAGCAGCCACGGGACAGCGAACACTGAAGCTTTCTTT. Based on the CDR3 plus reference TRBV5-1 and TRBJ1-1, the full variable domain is KAGVTQTPRYLIKTRGQQVTLSCSPISGHRSVSWYQQTPGQGLQFLFEYFSETQRNKGNFPGRFSGRQFSNSRSEMNVSTLELGDSALYLCASSHGTANTEAFFGQGTRLTVV.

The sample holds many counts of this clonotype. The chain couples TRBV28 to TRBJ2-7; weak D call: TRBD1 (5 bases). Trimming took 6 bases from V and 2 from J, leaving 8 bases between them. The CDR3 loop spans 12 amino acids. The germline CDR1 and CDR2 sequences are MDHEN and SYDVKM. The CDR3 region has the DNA TGTGCCAGCAGCAGGGTAGCCTACGAGCAGTACTTC. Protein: CASSRVAYEQYF.